Listed here are 2 T cell receptor beta chains from one sample, sequenced in a study of shared clonotypes between healthy human individuals. Clones were read by immunoSEQ multiplex PCR, and TCRdb kept only the in-frame ones, dropping some. There are some 1.4 million clones in the sample; around 97% occur only once, and approximately 1.1% lies in the top ten. Sequencing was performed on naive CD4+ T cells sorted from blood. Subset noted: CD45RA+ positively selected. Every receptor here comes from a man aged 25-45 years in good health.

The chain has TRBV5-6 and TRBJ1-5, with D tentatively TRBD1 (5 bases). The CDR3 loop spans 17 amino acids. Germline V CDR1 and CDR2: SGHDT, YYEEEE. Trimming stripped 1 base from V and 0 bases from J, with 14 bases between. The CDR3 DNA is TGTGCCAGCAGCTTGTGGGGGGTGGGTGGTAGCAATCAGCCCCAGCATTTT. It codes for CASSLWGVGGSNQPQHF.

The gene calls are TRBV18 and TRBJ2-1, with a tentative D call TRBD2 (5 bases). The CDR3 sequence is 15 residues long. The V end was cut by 2 bases, the J end by 4 bases, with 12 bases between. Per germline, CDR1 KGHSH and CDR2 LQKENI. This CDR3 reads CASSPIEAVYNEQFF. The CDR3 coding sequence is TGTGCCAGCTCACCAATTGAAGCGGTTTACAATGAGCAGTTCTTC.